This is a list of T cell receptor beta chains from one sample in a study of PD-L1 blockade in urothelial cancer. TCRdb's table, derived via immunoSEQ multiplex PCR, lists solely in-frame clones and lacks some. This table has 30,000 to 35,000 clones, 70% to 85% appearing once. Here the sequenced sample was PBMCs, taken around atezolizumab (anti-PD-L1) treatment. These receptors all come from a man between 60 and 70 years old with urothelial cancer. Both conserved end residues are part of each CDR3. The order of the fields is CDR3 protein, V gene, J gene, CDR3 length, D gene. A D gene is named only where the DNA matches it firmly.

CDR3 protein: CASSLVGRPSSGNTIYF
V gene: TRBV5-5
J gene: TRBJ1-3
CDR3 length: 17
D gene: .

CDR3 protein: CASTETRSSSYEQYF
V gene: TRBV6-5
J gene: TRBJ2-7
CDR3 length: 15
D gene: .

CDR3 protein: CASSTSGSLGNEQFF
V gene: TRBV6-1
J gene: TRBJ2-1
CDR3 length: 15
D gene: TRBD2

CDR3 protein: CSVLGVAGVYEQYF
V gene: TRBV29-1
J gene: TRBJ2-7
CDR3 length: 14
D gene: TRBD2

CDR3 protein: CASSSYRGMADTQYF
V gene: TRBV9
J gene: TRBJ2-3
CDR3 length: 15
D gene: TRBD1

CDR3 protein: CASSPRAEAFF
V gene: TRBV18
J gene: TRBJ1-1
CDR3 length: 11
D gene: .

CDR3 protein: CAWSTGTDTQYF
V gene: TRBV30
J gene: TRBJ2-3
CDR3 length: 12
D gene: .

CDR3 protein: CASRIAGGPLKQYF
V gene: TRBV6-1
J gene: TRBJ2-7
CDR3 length: 14
D gene: TRBD2

CDR3 protein: CASSLRTGGFTDTQYF
V gene: TRBV5-5
J gene: TRBJ2-3
CDR3 length: 16
D gene: TRBD1

CDR3 protein: CASRKLGLGAYEQYF
V gene: TRBV6-5
J gene: TRBJ2-7
CDR3 length: 15
D gene: TRBD2

CDR3 protein: CASSQVVAGATYTGELFF
V gene: TRBV4-2
J gene: TRBJ2-2
CDR3 length: 18
D gene: .

CDR3 protein: CASRETSGTYNEQFF
V gene: TRBV6-5
J gene: TRBJ2-1
CDR3 length: 15
D gene: TRBD2